A single sample gave rise to the 10 T cell receptor beta chains below, sequenced in a study of blood T cell repertoires in COVID-19. This table comes from immunoSEQ multiplex PCR, and its TCRdb copy is limited to in-frame clones, with some not included. The repertoire holds approximately 250,000 clones, approximately 82% seen once, with around 2.4% in the top ten. Sequencing was done on a sample of peripheral blood. The source is a man aged 40-49 years who had recovered from COVID-19.

As DNA, the CDR3 is TGTGCCTGGAATCCGGCTGGAAACACCATATATTTT. The encoded protein is CAWNPAGNTIYF. The J gene is TRBJ1-3, the V gene TRBV30, with D hard to call. CDR1 and CDR2 from the germline V gene are GTSNPN and SVGIG (reference sequence). The V end was cut by 4 bases, the J end by 2 bases, with 6 bases between. The CDR3 is made up of 12 amino acids.

The V gene is TRBV4-3, the J gene TRBJ2-7; D ambiguous. Looked up from germline, CDR1 is LGHNA and CDR2 is YSLEER. The CDR3 covers 15 residues. With 0 bases removed from V and 3 bases from J, the gap between germline ends came to 12 bases. The CDR3 DNA reads as TGCGCCAGCAGCCAAGATATTACAGCCGGCTACGAGCAGTACTTC. Translation gives CASSQDITAGYEQYF.

This rearrangement joins TRBV6-4 to TRBJ2-1, with 11 bases matching TRBD2. This CDR3 comprises 15 residues. Looked up from germline, CDR1 is MRHNA and CDR2 is SNTAGT. V gave up 2 bases and J gave up 3 bases; unmatched junction bases: 0. The CDR3: CASSDTSGGYNEQFF. The CDR3 region has the DNA TGTGCCAGCAGTGACACTAGCGGGGGCTACAATGAGCAGTTCTTC.

V usage is TRBV6-5 and J usage is TRBJ2-5, with TRBD2 matching 13 bases. Germline trimming cut 6 bases from V and 3 bases from J; bases unmatched to any gene: 4. Per the germline V gene, CDR1 is MNHEY and CDR2 is SVGAGI. The CDR3 is 15 residues long. For the CDR3, the DNA is TGTGCCAGCAGAACACTAGCGGGGGGGAAAGAGACCCAGTACTTC. This encodes CASRTLAGGKETQYF.

The genes are TRBV3-1 (or the pseudogene TRBV3-2) and TRBJ1-3; TRBD1 is a possible D gene (6 bases). The CDR3 length is 16 residues. The germline V and J ends were trimmed by 3 bases and 0 bases, with 12 bases remaining between them. Germline assignment: CDR1 LGHDT and CDR2 YNNKEL (reference sequence). The CDR3 loop is CASSHYQDSSGNTIYF. The CDR3 nucleotides are TGTGCCAGCAGCCACTATCAGGACAGCTCTGGAAACACCATATATTTT.

The chain has TRBV4-1 and TRBJ2-1; D possibly corresponds to TRBD2 (6 bases). Looked up from germline, CDR1 is MGHRA and CDR2 is YSYEKL. V was shortened by 3 bases and J by 4 bases, with 7 bases between the two germline ends. The CDR3 is made up of 13 amino acids. CDR3 loop: CASSQGTYNEQFF. CDR3 in DNA: TGCGCCAGCAGCCAGGGGACTTACAATGAGCAGTTCTTC.

V and J are TRBV6-2 or TRBV6-3 and TRBJ2-5; 10 nucleotides line up with TRBD2. Germline loops: CDR1 MNHEY, CDR2 SVGEGT. The ends lost 1 base at V and 3 bases at J; junction bases unmatched: 11. CDR3 size: 18 residues. Here the CDR3 reads CASSYLPGKREGKETQYF. CDR3 coding DNA: TGTGCCAGCAGTTACTTGCCTGGGAAGCGGGAGGGGAAAGAGACCCAGTACTTC.

The sample holds one count of this clone. V gene TRBV7-2 combines with J gene TRBJ2-2; 12 nucleotides agree with TRBD2. The germline gives CDR1 SGHTA, CDR2 FQGNSA. With 3 bases clipped from V and 0 bases from J, the junction kept 5 bases outside the gene matches. CDR3 length: 18 amino acids. DNA of the CDR3: TGTGCCAGCAGCTTTCGACTAGCGGGAGCCTCGAACACCGGGGAGCTGTTTTTT. Encoded protein: CASSFRLAGASNTGELFF. Full variable domain (rest looked up from reference TRBV7-2 and TRBJ2-2): GAGVSQSPSNKVTEKGKDVELRCDPISGHTALYWYRQSLGQGLEFLIYFQGNSAPDKSGLPSDRFSAERTGGSVSTLTIQRTQQEDSAVYLCASSFRLAGASNTGELFFGEGSRLTVL.

V usage is TRBV19 and J usage is TRBJ2-5; tentatively, D is TRBD2 (6 bases). V lost 6 bases and J 2 bases, leaving 13 bases between the germline ends. Germline V gene lookup returns CDR1 LNHDA and CDR2 SQIVND (reference sequence). This CDR3 has 14 amino acids. CDR3 in amino acids: CASRGGRIQETQYF. The CDR3 DNA reads TGTGCCAGTAGGGGGGGAAGGATACAAGAGACCCAGTACTTC.

The chain carries TRBV5-1 and TRBJ1-2; 7 nucleotides match TRBD1. This CDR3 comprises 13 residues. The V gene's germline CDR1 is SGHRS and CDR2 YFSETQ. Losses at the gene ends were 5 bases for V and 4 bases for J; bases not matched to a gene: 5. Written as DNA, the CDR3 is TGCGCCAGCAGAGAGGGGGCGGGCTATGGCTACACCTTC. It codes for CASREGAGYGYTF.